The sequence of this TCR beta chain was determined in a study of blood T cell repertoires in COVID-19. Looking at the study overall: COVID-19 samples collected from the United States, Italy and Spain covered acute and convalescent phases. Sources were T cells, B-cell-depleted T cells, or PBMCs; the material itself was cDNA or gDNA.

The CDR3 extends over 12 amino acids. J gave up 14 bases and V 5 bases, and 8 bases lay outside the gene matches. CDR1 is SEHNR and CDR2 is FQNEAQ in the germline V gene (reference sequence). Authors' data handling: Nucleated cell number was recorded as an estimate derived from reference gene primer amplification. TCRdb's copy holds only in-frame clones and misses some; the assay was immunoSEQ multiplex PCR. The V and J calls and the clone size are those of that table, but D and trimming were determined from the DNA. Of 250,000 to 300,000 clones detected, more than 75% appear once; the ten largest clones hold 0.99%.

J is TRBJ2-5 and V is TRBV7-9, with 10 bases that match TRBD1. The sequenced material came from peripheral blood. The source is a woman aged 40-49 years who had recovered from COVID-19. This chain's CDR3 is CASSLGRTGGYF. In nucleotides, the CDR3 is TGTGCCAGCAGCCTGGGCCGGACAGGGGGTTACTTC. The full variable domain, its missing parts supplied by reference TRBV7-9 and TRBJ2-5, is DTGVSQNPRHKITKRGQNVTFRCDPISEHNRLYWYRQTLGQGPEFLTYFQNEAQLEKSRLLSDRFSAERPKGSFSTLEIQRTEQGDSAMYLCASSLGRTGGYFGPGTRLLVL.